Listed here are 28 T cell receptor beta chains from one sample, sequenced in a study of blood T cell repertoires in COVID-19. Method: immunoSEQ multiplex PCR; TCRdb's copy keeps in-frame clones and lacks some. This sample has around 170,000 clones, with about 86% found just once. Input material: peripheral blood. These receptors were taken from a man aged 50-60 years with active or convalescent COVID-19.

This clone has just one count. The V gene is TRBV6-6, the J gene TRBJ2-7; tentatively, D is TRBD1 (6 bases). V was trimmed by 7 bases and J by 3 bases, leaving 16 bases between them. Germline V gene lookup returns CDR1 MNHNY and CDR2 SVGAGI (reference sequence). CDR3 length: 14 amino acids. The CDR3 region has the DNA TGTGCCAGCACATTGACGGACAGATACTACGAGCAGTACTTC. Protein: CASTLTDRYYEQYF.

The V call is TRBV27, the J call TRBJ1-1; 8 bases line up with TRBD1. V lost 6 bases and J lost 0; bases outside the gene matches: 3. Germline V gene sequence: CDR1 MNHEY, CDR2 SMNVEV (reference sequence). This CDR3 contains 14 residues. Here the CDR3 reads CASSLGQVNTEAFF. In DNA form, the CDR3 reads TGTGCCAGCAGCCTGGGACAGGTGAACACTGAAGCTTTCTTT.

V and J are TRBV30 and TRBJ1-2, with 7 positions matching TRBD1. The CDR3 sequence is 14 residues long. The V and J ends lost 5 bases and 7 bases, in that order; junction bases with no gene match: 13. Germline CDR1 GTSNPN, CDR2 SVGIG (reference sequence). This CDR3 reads CAWLLRGQEGGYTF. DNA for the CDR3: TGTGCCTGGTTACTTAGGGGGCAGGAGGGTGGCTACACCTTC.

This clone was recorded a few times. This CDR3 is CASSPNGSGGSPLHF. CDR3 in DNA: TGTGCCAGCTCACCAAATGGGTCGGGGGGTTCACCCCTCCACTTT. V and J are TRBV18 and TRBJ1-6; D possibly corresponds to TRBD1 (5 bases). Between the trimmed V and J ends, which lost 2 bases and 9 bases, there was a span of 14 bases. Germline CDR1 reads KGHSH; CDR2 reads LQKENI. The CDR3 is made up of 15 amino acids.

The chain employs TRBV5-6 and TRBJ2-7; TRBD1 matches 12 bases. This CDR3 contains 14 residues. Germline-derived CDR1 and CDR2 are SGHDT and YYEEEE. After removal of 6 bases from V and 7 bases from J, the junction contained 8 bases not matched to a gene. The CDR3 is CASIPGQGAREQYF. The CDR3 DNA sequence: TGTGCCAGCATCCCGGGACAGGGGGCGAGAGAGCAGTACTTC.

The V gene is TRBV5-1, the J gene TRBJ1-3; 8 bases are shared with TRBD1. The V gene's germline CDR1 is SGHRS and CDR2 YFSETQ. There are 16 residues in the CDR3. Trimming at V came to 0 bases and at J to 8 bases, leaving 10 bases not matched to a gene. CDR3 sequence: CASSLGAGGWEDTIYF. The CDR3, as DNA: TGCGCCAGCAGCTTGGGAGCAGGGGGCTGGGAAGACACCATATATTTT.

A remark on this clone: The identical CDR3 is also encoded by other nucleotide sequences in the sample. The V and J genes are TRBV3-1 (or the pseudogene TRBV3-2) and TRBJ2-5; D is unresolved. The CDR3 consists of 12 residues. The germline gives CDR1 LGHDT, CDR2 YNNKEL (reference sequence). V was clipped by 1 base and J by 5 bases, with 5 bases between them. The CDR3 DNA reads TGTGCCAGCAGCCAAGCCGGGGAGACCCAGTACTTC. Protein sequence: CASSQAGETQYF.

The J gene is TRBJ1-4, the V gene TRBV7-2, with D perhaps TRBD1 (5 bases). CDR1 and CDR2 from the germline V gene are SGHTA and FQGNSA. The CDR3 is made up of 14 amino acids. V lost 3 bases, J lost 7 bases, and 12 bases lay in between. The chain's CDR3 is CASSFGGVGEKLFF. In DNA, the CDR3 is TGTGCCAGCAGCTTCGGAGGGGTTGGTGAAAAACTGTTTTTT. Full variable domain (rest looked up from reference TRBV7-2 and TRBJ1-4): GAGVSQSPSNKVTEKGKDVELRCDPISGHTALYWYRQSLGQGLEFLIYFQGNSAPDKSGLPSDRFSAERTGGSVSTLTIQRTQQEDSAVYLCASSFGGVGEKLFFGSGTQLSVL.

The chain is built from TRBV6-5 and TRBJ1-1; 10 bases match TRBD1. CDR1 and CDR2 (germline): MNHEY, SVGAGI. The trim removed 5 bases at V and 5 bases at J, leaving 5 bases unmatched. The CDR3 is 14 amino acids. As DNA, the CDR3 is TGTGCCAGCAGTCTGACAGGGGGCTGGACTGAAGCTTTCTTT. This encodes CASSLTGGWTEAFF.

CDR3 nucleotides: TGTGCCAGCAGTTATTGGGACAGTTCAAACACCGGGGAGCTGTTTTTT. It translates to CASSYWDSSNTGELFF. The J gene is TRBJ2-2, the V gene TRBV6-5; 7 bases agree with TRBD1. Per germline, CDR1 MNHEY and CDR2 SVGAGI. CDR3 size: 16 residues. With 3 bases clipped from V and 2 bases from J, the junction kept 6 bases outside the gene matches.

The genes are TRBV19 and TRBJ2-7, with 10 bases that match TRBD1. This CDR3 is built from 15 residues. V was clipped by 4 bases and J by 1 base; unmatched bases: 4. Germline lookup yields CDR1 LNHDA and CDR2 SQIVND (reference sequence). Here the CDR3 reads CASSTRDRGSYEQYF. The CDR3 nucleotides are TGTGCCAGTAGTACCCGGGACAGGGGATCCTACGAGCAGTACTTC.

The J gene is TRBJ1-5, the V gene TRBV7-2; D remains unclear. CDR3 size: 14 residues. Trimming took off 5 bases at V and 3 bases at J, with 11 bases between the two ends. CDR1 SGHTA and CDR2 FQGNSA come from the germline V gene. The CDR3 loop reads CASSIGRDNQPQHF. In nucleotides, the CDR3 is TGTGCCAGCAGCATAGGGAGAGACAATCAGCCCCAGCATTTT. The variable domain in full, completed from reference TRBV7-2 and TRBJ1-5, reads GAGVSQSPSNKVTEKGKDVELRCDPISGHTALYWYRQSLGQGLEFLIYFQGNSAPDKSGLPSDRFSAERTGGSVSTLTIQRTQQEDSAVYLCASSIGRDNQPQHFGDGTRLSIL.

J is TRBJ1-1 and V is TRBV7-3; no firm D call. The CDR3 sequence is 13 residues long. Trimming removed 1 base from V and 5 bases from J, with 8 bases in between. Per germline, CDR1 SGHTA and CDR2 FQGTGA. The CDR3 nucleotides read TGTGCCAGCAGCTTAAATTACGCGACTGAAGCTTTCTTT. Protein sequence: CASSLNYATEAFF.

This rearrangement joins TRBV19 to TRBJ1-1; D is unresolved. V gave up 2 bases and J gave up 1 base, with 5 bases separating them. CDR1 is LNHDA, CDR2 SQIVND, per germline (reference sequence). The CDR3 is 13 residues long. This chain's CDR3 is CASSIYGNTEAFF. In DNA, the CDR3 is TGTGCCAGTAGTATATACGGGAACACTGAAGCTTTCTTT.

The genes are TRBV21-1 and TRBJ2-1; the tabulated D call, TRBD1, remains unverified against the DNA. TRBV21-1 is termed a pseudogene. The CDR3 sequence is 13 residues long. The CDR3 DNA is TGTGCCAGCAGCTCACCGAGGGGGCATGAGCAGTTCTTC. This encodes CASSSPRGHEQFF.

This chain uses TRBV18 with TRBJ1-2, with TRBD1 as a possible D gene (5 bases). Trimming took off 6 bases at V and 13 bases at J, with 27 bases between the two ends. Germline V gene data show CDR1 as KGHSH and CDR2 as LQKENI. CDR3 length: 15 residues. This chain's CDR3 is CASSRLAEVLWGATF. In nucleotides, the CDR3 is TGTGCCAGCTCGCGCCTTGCCGAAGTACTATGGGGCGCCACCTTC. Full variable domain (outside the CDR3, taken from reference TRBV18 and TRBJ1-2): NAGVMQNPRHLVRRRGQEARLRCSPMKGHSHVYWYRQLPEEGLKFMVYLQKENIIDESGMPKERFSAEFPKEGPSILRIQQVVRGDSAAYFCASSRLAEVLWGATFGSGTRLTVV.

This chain uses TRBV19 with TRBJ2-3, with 13 bases fitting TRBD2. Germline V gives CDR1 LNHDA, CDR2 SQIVND (reference sequence). The CDR3 covers 17 residues. Trimming took 2 bases from V and 5 from J; bases not matched to a gene: 7. As DNA, the CDR3 is TGTGCCAGTAGTATACGGACTAGCGGGAGAGGTGGAGATACGCAGTATTTT. Amino acid sequence: CASSIRTSGRGGDTQYF.

The V call is TRBV5-4, the J call TRBJ1-4; D not certain. The germline V gene encodes CDR1 SGHNT and CDR2 YYREEE (reference sequence). Trimming cost V 0 bases and J 6 bases, with 9 bases left between them. This CDR3 region has 14 residues. The CDR3 DNA reads TGTGCCAGCAGCTTGGTTCCGGAGGATGAAAAACTGTTTTTT. This gives the protein CASSLVPEDEKLFF.

The chain is built from TRBV19 and TRBJ1-5; 7 positions match TRBD1. The CDR3 covers 14 residues. Germline V gives CDR1 LNHDA, CDR2 SQIVND (reference sequence). V was clipped by 6 bases and J by 4 bases; unmatched bases: 6. The CDR3 sequence: CASSPGQVNQPQHF. CDR3 DNA: TGTGCCAGTAGCCCTGGACAGGTGAATCAGCCCCAGCATTTT.

The chain combines TRBV18 with TRBJ2-5; TRBD2 matches 15 bases. The CDR3 spans 18 residues. From germline, CDR1 is KGHSH and CDR2 LQKENI. V lost 3 bases and J lost 5; bases outside the gene matches: 10. The CDR3 DNA reads as TGTGCCAGCTCACCCAGGACTAGCGGGGGGGCTACAACCGAGACCCAGTACTTC. Translated: CASSPRTSGGATTETQYF.

The V call is TRBV18, the J call TRBJ1-2; D perhaps matches TRBD1 (5 bases). V shed 6 bases and J shed 6 bases, with 20 bases lying between them. The CDR3 runs 15 residues. In germline, CDR1 is KGHSH, CDR2 LQKENI. This CDR3 is CASSPRRGNTDGYTF. The CDR3 DNA follows: TGTGCCAGCTCGCCTCGGAGGGGCAATACGGATGGCTACACCTTC.

V is TRBV18 and J is TRBJ2-1, with 7 nucleotides matching TRBD2. V lost 3 bases and J lost 5; bases outside the gene matches: 4. The CDR3 is 14 residues long. Germline V gene sequence: CDR1 KGHSH, CDR2 LQKENI. CDR3 in amino acids: CASSPPGRNNEQFF. CDR3 coding DNA: TGTGCCAGCTCACCGCCCGGGAGGAACAATGAGCAGTTCTTC.

The rearrangement uses TRBV15 and TRBJ2-1; 10 bases fit TRBD2. Germline values: CDR1 LNHNV, CDR2 YYDKDF (reference sequence). CDR3 size: 16 residues. With V trimmed by 3 bases and J by 4 bases, 6 bases remained unmatched. The CDR3 DNA sequence: TGTGCCACCAGCAGGGGGGGGACTAGCGTATACAATGAGCAGTTCTTC. This gives the protein CATSRGGTSVYNEQFF. The full variable domain, its missing parts supplied by reference TRBV15 and TRBJ2-1, is DAMVIQNPRYQVTQFGKPVTLSCSQTLNHNVMYWYQQKSSQAPKLLFHYYDKDFNNEADTPDNFQSRRPNTSFCFLDIRSPGLGDTAMYLCATSRGGTSVYNEQFFGPGTRLTVL.

This chain connects TRBV9 to TRBJ2-7, with 9 bases identical to TRBD2. The CDR3 runs 14 residues. With V trimmed by 3 bases and J by 2 bases, 3 bases remained unmatched. The germline CDR1 and CDR2 sequences are SGDLS and YYNGEE. CDR3 in amino acids: CASSASGTTYEQYF. DNA for the CDR3: TGTGCCAGCAGCGCTAGCGGGACCACCTACGAGCAGTACTTC.

The chain joins TRBV3-1 (or the pseudogene TRBV3-2) to TRBJ2-1; 16 bases fit TRBD2. Germline trimming cut 0 bases from V and 8 bases from J; bases unmatched to any gene: 7. The CDR3 spans 18 residues. The germline gives CDR1 LGHDT, CDR2 YNNKEL (reference sequence). The CDR3 DNA sequence: TGTGCCAGCAGCCAAGATCTTGGGACTAGCGGGAGGGCTGATGAGCAGTTCTTC. Translation: CASSQDLGTSGRADEQFF.

The chain employs TRBV9 and TRBJ1-6; 7 positions match TRBD1. The CDR3 is made up of 14 amino acids. V trimming: 4 bases; J trimming: 5 bases; junction bases outside the gene matches: 3. Germline V gives CDR1 SGDLS, CDR2 YYNGEE. CDR3 sequence (DNA): TGTGCCAGCAGCATTCAGGGGGATAATTCACCCCTCCACTTT. As protein: CASSIQGDNSPLHF. The entire variable domain, with the rest obtained from reference TRBV9 and TRBJ1-6, is as follows: DSGVTQTPKHLITATGQRVTLRCSPRSGDLSVYWYQQSLDQGLQFLIQYYNGEERAKGNILERFSAQQFPDLHSELNLSSLELGDSALYFCASSIQGDNSPLHFGNGTRLTVT.

The CDR3, as DNA: TGTGCCAGCTCACCATACGGAGTTATGGCGATTAATTCACCCCTCCACTTT. It is translated as CASSPYGVMAINSPLHF. The chain carries TRBV18 and TRBJ1-6; D uncertain. CDR3 size: 17 residues. V was cut by 2 bases and J by 6 bases, with 17 bases left in between. Germline lookup yields CDR1 KGHSH and CDR2 LQKENI.

The chain links TRBV6-5 to TRBJ2-2; 7 nucleotides agree with TRBD2. Germline trimming cut 0 bases from V and 7 bases from J; bases unmatched to any gene: 5. The CDR3 contains 15 residues. Germline V gives CDR1 MNHEY, CDR2 SVGAGI. The CDR3 sequence: CASSYSREVDGELFF. The CDR3 bases are TGTGCCAGCAGTTACTCCCGGGAGGTGGACGGGGAGCTGTTTTTT.